This TCR beta chain is from a study of blood T cell repertoires in COVID-19. At the level of the study: The samples span acute and convalescent COVID-19 from the United States, Italy and Spain. From T cells, B-cell-depleted T cells, or PBMCs came the material, which was cDNA or gDNA.

Here immunoSEQ multiplex PCR was the method, and the copy in TCRdb shows in-frame clones only, minus some. The table has approximately 54,000 clones, approximately 80% seen once. The receptor was isolated from a woman aged 55 to 70 with acute or convalescent COVID-19. The sequencing sample was made of peripheral blood.

CDR3 DNA: TGTGCCAGCACCCTTTCTTGGGGGGGCGGACAGCCCCAGCATTTT. Residues: CASTLSWGGGQPQHF. The gene calls are TRBV7-2 and TRBJ1-5, with a tentative D call TRBD1 (6 bases). Per the germline V gene, CDR1 is SGHTA and CDR2 is FQGNSA. Trimming took off 7 bases at V and 7 bases at J, with 20 bases between the two ends. This CDR3 has 15 residues. Drawing the rest from reference TRBV7-2 and TRBJ1-5, the complete variable domain is GAGVSQSPSNKVTEKGKDVELRCDPISGHTALYWYRQSLGQGLEFLIYFQGNSAPDKSGLPSDRFSAERTGGSVSTLTIQRTQQEDSAVYLCASTLSWGGGQPQHFGDGTRLSIL.